This note documents a single T cell receptor (beta chain) sequence. It lacks a known antigen. Base-call qualities are not available, and no considerably larger clone is one nucleotide away. This entry belongs to a study of blood T cell repertoires in COVID-19 (dated by TCRdb to 2018 to 2021). In terms of the full investigation: Collaborator samples came from the United States, Italy and Spain and covered acute and convalescent phases of COVID-19. Sample metadata almost always included a de-identified subject ID, COVID-19 status, age in years and sex. Where available, HLA class I and class II types were obtained from metadata supplied by the sample provider rather than from assay-based typing. The prospective study material was composed of cDNA or gDNA derived from T cells, B-cell-depleted T cells, or PBMCs. A freely available public database, intended as a resource for researchers studying the immune response to SARS-CoV-2, is where the repertoires were released. The samples were drawn from the first 160 participants of the ongoing ImmuneRACE study and from more than 1,000 subjects provided by 6 global collaborators. Subjects who had been exposed to COVID-19, were actively infected with it, or had recovered from it provided the deeply sampled blood TCRbeta repertoires that made up the dataset.

The research as a whole found: Clinical and demographic metadata were provided uncurated, with the amount varying by source and participant.

TCRbeta CDR3 regions were amplified from genomic DNA by means of the immunoSEQ Assay, a bias-controlled multiplex PCR. The published analysis was carried out like this. The number of nucleated cells in each sample was estimated from the amplification of reference gene primers within the assay. To quantify the absolute abundance of each unique TCRbeta CDR3 rearrangement, sequence reads were collapsed and filtered. For each sample, productive Simpson clonality was calculated as the square root of Simpson's diversity index across productive rearrangements. TCRdb carries this immuneACCESS record with in-frame sequences only. Its versions omit some clonotypes, under half of them owing to an unresolved V gene in the studies checked, with the rest unexplained. Clone size and V and J calls were adopted from that table, with D and trimming inferred from the DNA. For this sample there are about 120,000 clones; about nine tenths appear just once. The ten largest clonotypes hold 1.8% of the sample.

Collaborating institutions collected whole blood in K2EDTA tubes following their own protocols. For TCRbeta analysis, collaborators shipped samples as frozen whole blood, isolated PBMCs, or DNA extracted from either of those sample types. The CDR3 covers 15 residues, taking in both the cysteine and the phenylalanine. The kept DNA is CDR3 alone, 45 bases in frame from the first base. The germline V gene (reference sequence) yields DFQATT for CDR1 and SNEGSKA for CDR2. V trim: 3 bases; J trim: 0 bases; unmatched bases: 5. This chain is built from TRBV20-1 and TRBJ1-3; TRBD1 fits 7 bases in the junction. The sequenced material came from peripheral blood. The receptor's source is a human donor with active COVID-19. The donor label of this sample is uncertain. The DNA sequence is given as TGCAGTGCTAGTGTTCCAGGGGGCTCTGGAAACACCATATATTTT. The translation is CSASVPGGSGNTIYF.